Each of the 10 T cell receptor beta chains below was sequenced from the same sample in a study of OX40 agonist ivuxolimab in advanced cancers. Clones were read by immunoSEQ multiplex PCR, and TCRdb kept only the in-frame ones, dropping some. The table lists 65,000 to 90,000 clones, roughly 86% of them singletons. This specimen was CD4+ or CD8+ T cells sorted from blood, taken in a trial of the OX40 agonist ivuxolimab. These receptors originate from an adult with an advanced solid tumor such as melanoma, head and neck, liver or kidney cancer.

The chain links TRBV7-2 to TRBJ1-2, with a possible D match to TRBD1 (6 bases). Germline CDR1 SGHTA, CDR2 FQGNSA. Trimming stripped 5 bases from V and 6 bases from J, with 13 bases between. The CDR3 spans 13 residues. DNA for the CDR3: TGTGCCAGCAGCGTCCAGGGGAGGGATGGCTACACCTTC. Amino acid sequence: CASSVQGRDGYTF.

The CDR3 is CSVAVGQQETQYF. CDR3 DNA sequence: TGCAGCGTTGCCGTGGGGCAGCAAGAGACCCAGTACTTC. This sequence joins TRBV29-1 and TRBJ2-5; a weak D match, TRBD1 (5 bases). V dropped 4 bases and J dropped 2 bases, with 11 bases sitting between them. The length of the CDR3 is 13 residues. Germline loops: CDR1 SQVTM, CDR2 ANQGSEA.

This chain joins TRBV7-9 and TRBJ1-4; a weak D match, TRBD1 (5 bases). Germline CDR1 is SEHNR and CDR2 is FQNEAQ (reference sequence). Trimming removed 1 base at V and 5 bases at J, with 11 bases between. CDR3 length equals 15 residues. As DNA, the CDR3 is TGTGCCAGCAGCTTAGAGCCAGGGCCAAATGAAAAACTGTTTTTT. Protein: CASSLEPGPNEKLFF.

This rearrangement joins TRBV10-3 to TRBJ2-4, with D tentatively TRBD2 (5 bases). V was shortened by 10 bases and J by 8 bases, with 15 bases between the two germline ends. CDR3 length: 12 amino acids. CDR1 is ENHRY, CDR2 SYGVKD, per germline. The CDR3 sequence: CATGNGVDIQYF. CDR3 DNA: TGTGCCACCGGGAACGGGGTGGACATTCAGTACTTC.

This rearrangement joins TRBV4-3 to TRBJ2-2, with a tentative D call TRBD1 (7 bases). V shed 1 base and J shed 2 bases, with 14 bases lying between them. The germline gives CDR1 LGHNA, CDR2 YSLEER. This CDR3 comprises 17 residues. CDR3 loop: CASSQGRGQLNTGELFF. The CDR3 DNA reads TGCGCCAGCAGCCAAGGGAGGGGGCAATTAAACACCGGGGAGCTGTTTTTT.

V is TRBV6-4 and J is TRBJ1-6, with D uncertain. The CDR3 extends over 15 amino acids. V was shortened by 2 bases and J by 2 bases, with 7 bases between the two germline ends. Germline V lookup: CDR1 MRHNA, CDR2 SNTAGT. As DNA, the CDR3 is TGTGCCAGCAGTGACCGCCCAGCCTATAATTCACCCCTCCACTTT. Its protein product is CASSDRPAYNSPLHF.

The chain couples TRBV29-1 to TRBJ1-2; weak D call: TRBD1 (5 bases). Trimming removed 3 bases at V and 1 base at J, with 12 bases between. The CDR3 loop spans 14 amino acids. Germline-derived CDR1 and CDR2 are SQVTM and ANQGSEA. CDR3 loop: CSVDGGLSNYGYTF. The CDR3 coding sequence is TGCAGCGTTGACGGGGGACTGAGTAACTATGGCTACACCTTC.

The chain links TRBV29-1 to TRBJ1-2, with 8 bases aligning to TRBD1. CDR3 length equals 14 residues. From germline, CDR1 is SQVTM and CDR2 ANQGSEA. The V and J ends lost 6 bases and 6 bases, in that order; junction bases with no gene match: 12. CDR3 DNA: TGCAGCGTCGGGACAGGAGAAAGGATTCATGGCTACACCTTC. It encodes CSVGTGERIHGYTF.

This clone was seen only once. This sequence joins TRBV7-9 and TRBJ1-1, with D tentatively TRBD1 (6 bases). Looked up from germline, CDR1 is SEHNR and CDR2 is FQNEAQ (reference sequence). Trimming left V 7 bases short and J 8 bases short, with 20 bases between. The CDR3 loop spans 14 amino acids. CDR3 loop: CASTPLGGQNEAFF. CDR3 DNA: TGTGCCAGCACCCCACTCGGGGGGCAGAACGAAGCTTTCTTT.

V and J are TRBV2 and TRBJ1-6; 11 positions agree with TRBD1. The V gene's germline CDR1 is SNHLY and CDR2 FYNNEI. V shed 5 bases, J shed 10 bases, and the junction held 7 bases outside the gene matches. This CDR3 contains 15 residues. CDR3 bases: TGTGCCAGCAGTCTCCGGGACAGGGGGACCTCACCCCTCCACTTT. It is translated as CASSLRDRGTSPLHF.